One and the same sample provided the 10 T cell receptor beta chains below, sequenced in a study of control samples from healthy donors and cancer patients. Using immunoSEQ multiplex PCR, the repertoire was profiled, and TCRdb retains in-frame clones only, with some absent. This sample yields 75,000 to 100,000 clones, of which around 83% are seen a single time; around 1.3% belongs to the top ten. Sequenced: blood. The receptors here all came from a woman between 45 and 65 years old in good health.

This chain uses TRBV19 with TRBJ1-1, with D perhaps matching TRBD1 (6 bases). The V gene's germline CDR1 is LNHDA and CDR2 SQIVND (reference sequence). The CDR3 is made up of 18 amino acids. Trimming pared 1 base from V and 1 base from J, leaving 19 bases between. The CDR3 protein is CASSIGSVQGWSNTEAFF. Here the CDR3 DNA reads TGTGCCAGTAGTATAGGGTCTGTCCAGGGGTGGTCGAACACTGAAGCTTTCTTT.

Comment on this clone: This sequence may be a read error, since a much larger clone differs from it by one base. The CDR3 region has the DNA TGTGCCAGCAGCCCGGGGGACAACGGTGGCTACACCTTC. Protein: CASSPGDNGGYTF. The genes are TRBV11-2 and TRBJ1-2; the D gene is possibly TRBD1 (6 bases). The CDR3 consists of 13 residues. V lost 5 bases and J 7 bases, leaving 14 bases between the germline ends. Germline CDR1 is SGHAT and CDR2 is FQNNGV.

This clone appeared a few times. This chain uses TRBV28 with TRBJ1-1; D gene ambiguous. V dropped 8 bases and J dropped 1 base, with 8 bases sitting between them. The CDR3 contains 12 residues. Germline V gives CDR1 MDHEN, CDR2 SYDVKM. CDR3 sequence (DNA): TGTGCCAGCTCGGGCGGGAACACTGAAGCTTTCTTT. Amino acids: CASSGGNTEAFF.

The count of this clone is one. The chain carries TRBV18 and TRBJ1-1; 11 bases map to TRBD1. The germline gives CDR1 KGHSH, CDR2 LQKENI. The CDR3 contains 18 residues. Trimming took 2 bases from V and 4 from J; bases not matched to a gene: 12. The CDR3 is CASSPSVGTGGLGTEAFF. Written as DNA, the CDR3 is TGTGCCAGCTCACCATCTGTTGGGACAGGGGGTTTGGGCACTGAAGCTTTCTTT.

The V and J genes are TRBV7-3 and TRBJ2-5; no definite D call. The CDR3 runs 12 residues. V lost 5 bases to trimming and J lost 4 bases, with 8 bases between them. Germline V gives CDR1 SGHTA, CDR2 FQGTGA. The CDR3 DNA is TGTGCCAGCAGCCCCACGGGAGAGACCCAGTACTTC. Translated, it gives CASSPTGETQYF.

The CDR3 nucleotides read TGTGCCAGCAGTTTATCCTGGAATAATGAAAAACTGTTTTTT. Translation gives CASSLSWNNEKLFF. The chain links TRBV27 to TRBJ1-4; D call uncertain. Germline CDR1 MNHEY, CDR2 SMNVEV (reference sequence). Trimming left V 0 bases short and J 4 bases short, with 6 bases between. CDR3 size: 14 residues.

A note on this clone: Additional DNA sequences in this sample encode the identical CDR3. The genes are TRBV7-3 and TRBJ2-1; D gene uncertain. CDR1 is SGHTA and CDR2 is FQGTGA in the germline V gene. V lost 6 bases, J lost 9 bases, and 15 bases lay in between. This CDR3 comprises 13 residues. CDR3 region: CASRSAGVSEQFF. Written as DNA, the CDR3 is TGTGCCAGCAGGTCAGCCGGCGTCAGTGAGCAGTTCTTC.

This chain uses TRBV29-1 with TRBJ1-4; the match to TRBD1 covers 7 bases. The junction had 6 bases not matched to a gene; V was cut back by 3 bases and J by 8 bases. The CDR3 runs to 13 residues. Germline CDR1 reads SQVTM; CDR2 reads ANQGSEA. This chain's CDR3 is CSVEDGTAEKLFF. CDR3 coding DNA: TGCAGCGTTGAGGACGGGACAGCGGAAAAACTGTTTTTT.

The J gene is TRBJ1-1, the V gene TRBV7-2, with TRBD1 identical over 7 bases. Per the germline V gene, CDR1 is SGHTA and CDR2 is FQGNSA. With 5 bases clipped from V and 0 bases from J, the junction kept 9 bases outside the gene matches. This CDR3 has 16 amino acids. This CDR3 reads CASSANRGGMNTEAFF. The CDR3 DNA follows: TGTGCCAGCAGCGCCAACAGGGGCGGCATGAACACTGAAGCTTTCTTT.

The gene calls are TRBV29-1 and TRBJ1-2, with a tentative D call TRBD1 (6 bases). Germline lookup yields CDR1 SQVTM and CDR2 ANQGSEA. The CDR3 covers 12 residues. The ends were cut back, 7 bases at V and 0 bases at J, with 9 bases in the middle. This chain's CDR3 is CSAGQTNYGYTF. The CDR3 DNA reads TGCAGCGCTGGACAGACTAACTATGGCTACACCTTC.